The clone carrying this TCR beta chain has just a few counts. Per germline, CDR1 MNHEY and CDR2 SVGAGI. The CDR3 runs to 15 residues. Trimming cost V 4 bases and J 6 bases; bases outside gene matches: 6. The data originate from a study of T cells in Graves' hyperthyroidism and ophthalmopathy. The TCR beta CDR3 regions underwent amplification using RNA transcripts as the source. HTBI primers were the set used in a first-round RT-PCR of the TCR CDR3. Using its own MiXCR run on the multiplex PCR reads, TCRdb lists one record per CDR3 protein. Here the sample spans 530,000 or so distinct CDR3 sequences, 24% being singletons.

This receptor was obtained from a woman under 40 with Graves' ophthalmopathy. The rearrangement links TRBV6-5 to TRBJ1-2; 12 bases are a match to TRBD1. Specimen: blood. The CDR3 spells CASSSPGQGANGYTF. The CDR3 DNA reads as TGTGCCAGCAGTTCCCCGGGACAGGGGGCGAATGGCTACACCTTC.